This is a list of T cell receptor beta chains from one sample in a study of T cell responses to AZD1222 COVID-19 vaccine. Measured with immunoSEQ multiplex PCR; TCRdb has only the in-frame clones, and not every one. The data show 90,000 to 150,000 clones, around 90% seen once. Sample: peripheral blood, taken 28 days after the second AZD1222 dose. The receptor source for this set is an adult who received the AZD1222 COVID-19 vaccine. Each CDR3 is given with its conserved first and last residue. The D gene is left open where the match is weak. Clone sizes are given selectively: once, few, many, or a class where the clone is expanded.

j_gene,v_gene,d_gene,abundance,CDR3aa,CDR3nt
TRBJ1-4,TRBV2,.,.,CASSELIGRLESEKLFF,TGTGCCAGCAGTGAGCTGATAGGGAGGCTGGAGAGTGAAAAACTGTTTTTT
TRBJ2-1,TRBV5-4,.,.,CASSLDSSLSQFF,TGTGCCAGCAGCTTGGATTCAAGCTTGTCGCAGTTCTTC
TRBJ1-1,TRBV18,.,few,CASSQGTGPQRSTEAFF,TGTGCCAGCTCCCAAGGGACGGGCCCCCAACGGAGCACTGAAGCTTTCTTT
TRBJ1-1,TRBV20-1,.,.,CSAPTGTEAFF,TGCAGTGCGCCGACGGGCACTGAAGCTTTCTTT
TRBJ1-4,TRBV7-3,.,.,CASSLRGVVGSNEKLFF,TGTGCCAGCAGCTTAAGGGGGGTGGTCGGATCTAATGAAAAACTGTTTTTT
TRBJ2-7,TRBV7-7,.,once,CASSNIRQDASYEQYF,TGTGCCAGCAGCAATATACGACAGGATGCCTCCTACGAGCAGTACTTC
TRBJ2-2,TRBV6-5,TRBD2,once,CASKVASGGVGELFF,TGTGCCAGCAAAGTGGCTAGCGGGGGAGTCGGGGAGCTGTTTTTT
TRBJ2-3,TRBV7-2,.,.,CASSFPASDTQYF,TGTGCCAGCAGCTTCCCAGCGTCCGATACGCAGTATTTT
TRBJ1-1,TRBV5-4,TRBD1,.,CASSLFGQVEWTEAFF,TGTGCCAGCAGCTTGTTTGGACAGGTGGAGTGGACTGAAGCTTTCTTT
TRBJ1-3,TRBV10-3,TRBD1,.,CASGQGISMVSGNTIYF,TGTGCCTCGGGACAGGGGATTTCGATGGTTTCTGGAAACACCATATATTTT
TRBJ2-2,TRBV3-1/TRBV3-2,.,.,CASSQAPKRGTNTGELFF,TGTGCCAGCAGCCAAGCTCCGAAGAGGGGGACGAACACCGGGGAGCTGTTTTTT
TRBJ1-6,TRBV5-1,TRBD1,.,CASSLADRGSPLHF,TGCGCCAGCAGCTTGGCGGACAGGGGTTCACCCCTCCACTTT
TRBJ1-1,TRBV5-6,TRBD1,.,CASSLSDRGGTEAFF,TGTGCCAGCAGCTTGAGTGACAGGGGGGGTACTGAAGCTTTCTTT
TRBJ2-5,TRBV19,.,.,CASSPTTTGAKTQYF,TGTGCCAGTAGTCCGACGACTACGGGAGCGAAGACCCAGTACTTC
TRBJ2-3,TRBV20-1,TRBD2,.,CSASQIRLAGYGTDTQYF,TGCAGTGCTAGTCAAATTCGGCTAGCGGGGTACGGAACAGATACGCAGTATTTT
TRBJ1-2,TRBV7-2,.,.,CASRAQGRGGYTF,TGTGCCAGCAGGGCCCAGGGGCGCGGAGGCTACACCTTC
TRBJ1-3,TRBV28,.,.,CASSSPEDTIYF,TGTGCCAGCAGTTCCCCCGAAGACACCATATATTTT
TRBJ1-5,TRBV10-3,.,.,CAISPGHGNQPQHF,TGTGCCATCAGCCCTGGACACGGGAATCAGCCCCAGCATTTT
TRBJ2-2,TRBV12-3/TRBV12-4,.,.,CASSFRVTGELFF,TGTGCCAGCAGTTTCAGAGTAACCGGGGAGCTGTTTTTT
TRBJ1-2,TRBV30,.,.,CAWRPGSDHYTF,TGTGCCTGGCGTCCCGGGTCCGATCACTACACCTTC
TRBJ1-5,TRBV19,.,once,CASSIETGRDQPQHF,TGTGCCAGTAGTATAGAAACAGGGAGGGATCAGCCCCAGCATTTT
TRBJ2-7,TRBV7-3,TRBD2,.,CASSLTSGGTYEQYF,TGTGCCAGCAGCTTAACTAGCGGGGGAACCTACGAGCAGTACTTC
TRBJ1-5,TRBV5-1,.,once,CASSFRVGQPQHF,TGCGCCAGCAGCTTCAGGGTGGGTCAGCCCCAGCATTTT
TRBJ2-3,TRBV25-1,.,.,CASSEFGRTGTDTQYF,TGTGCCAGCAGTGAATTCGGCCGAACAGGCACAGATACGCAGTATTTT
TRBJ2-1,TRBV4-3,.,once,CASSPLGGASYNEQFF,TGCGCCAGCAGCCCCCTTGGAGGGGCCTCCTACAATGAGCAGTTCTTC
TRBJ1-2,TRBV5-1,.,.,CASSLPSTPNYGYTF,TGCGCCAGCAGTTTGCCCTCAACGCCTAACTATGGCTACACCTTC
TRBJ1-2,TRBV6-5,.,.,CASREGGRGYTF,TGTGCCAGCCGCGAGGGGGGTCGTGGCTACACCTTC
TRBJ2-7,TRBV30,.,.,CAWIGSYEQYF,TGTGCCTGGATTGGCTCCTACGAGCAGTACTTC
TRBJ2-2,TRBV7-9,TRBD1,.,CASSLLVRDRGTTGELFF,TGTGCCAGCAGCTTACTTGTCCGGGACAGGGGGACCACCGGGGAGCTGTTTTTT
TRBJ2-1,TRBV10-3,.,.,CAIAYGGEQFF,TGTGCCATAGCCTACGGTGGTGAGCAGTTCTTC
TRBJ1-2,TRBV15,TRBD1,.,CATGTGDDYGYTF,TGTGCCACTGGGACAGGGGACGACTATGGCTACACCTTC